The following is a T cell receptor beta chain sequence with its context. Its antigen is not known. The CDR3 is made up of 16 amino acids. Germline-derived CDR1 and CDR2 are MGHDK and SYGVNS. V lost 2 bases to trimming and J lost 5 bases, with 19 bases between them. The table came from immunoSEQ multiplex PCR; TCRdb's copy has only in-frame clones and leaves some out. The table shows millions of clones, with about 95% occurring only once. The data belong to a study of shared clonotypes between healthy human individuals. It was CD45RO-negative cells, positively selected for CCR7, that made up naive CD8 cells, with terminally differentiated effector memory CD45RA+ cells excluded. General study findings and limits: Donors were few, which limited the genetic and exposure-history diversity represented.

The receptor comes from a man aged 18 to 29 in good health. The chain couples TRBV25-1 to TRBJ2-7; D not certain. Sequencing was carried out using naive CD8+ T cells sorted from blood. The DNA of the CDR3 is TGTGCCAGCAGTGAAATAGTGGGCCAAGGAGACGACGAGCAGTACTTC. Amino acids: CASSEIVGQGDDEQYF.